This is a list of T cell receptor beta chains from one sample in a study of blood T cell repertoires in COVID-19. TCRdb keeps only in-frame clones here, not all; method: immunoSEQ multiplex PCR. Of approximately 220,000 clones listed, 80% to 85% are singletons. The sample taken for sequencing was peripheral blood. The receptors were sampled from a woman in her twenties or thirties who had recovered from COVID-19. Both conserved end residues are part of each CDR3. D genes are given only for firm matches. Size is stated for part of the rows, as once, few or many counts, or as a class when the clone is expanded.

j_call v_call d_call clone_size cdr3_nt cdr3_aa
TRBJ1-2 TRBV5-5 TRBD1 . TGTGCCAGCAGCCAAGTTGACAGGGGGATCAGCTATGGCTACACCTTC CASSQVDRGISYGYTF
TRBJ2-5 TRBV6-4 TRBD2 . TGTGCCAGCAGTGACTCGAGCGGGGGGCGCGGGGAGACCCAGTACTTC CASSDSSGGRGETQYF
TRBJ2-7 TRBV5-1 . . TGCGCCAGCAGGGCATCCTACGAGCAGTACTTC CASRASYEQYF
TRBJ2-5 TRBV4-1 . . TGCGCCAGCAGCCAAGATCGAGGTCGGGCCCAGTACTTC CASSQDRGRAQYF
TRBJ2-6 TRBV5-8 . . TGTGCCAGCAGTCTAGGGGGCTCTGGGGCCAACGTCCTGACTTTC CASSLGGSGANVLTF
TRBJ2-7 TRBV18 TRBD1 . TGTGCCAGCTCATCCGAGACAGGGACCGAGCAGTACTTC CASSSETGTEQYF
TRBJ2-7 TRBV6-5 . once TGTGCCAGCAGTTACTCCAGCGGGTCTTCCTACGAGCAGTACTTC CASSYSSGSSYEQYF
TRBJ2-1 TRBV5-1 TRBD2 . TGCGCCAGCAATCAACTAGCGGGAGCTAATGAGCAGTTCTTC CASNQLAGANEQFF
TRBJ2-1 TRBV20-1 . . TGCAGTGCTACTTTCTACAATGAGCAGTTCTTC CSATFYNEQFF
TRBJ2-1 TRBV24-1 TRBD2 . TGTGCCACCAGTGATGGAGCGGGGCCCTCCTACAATGAGCAGTTCTTC CATSDGAGPSYNEQFF
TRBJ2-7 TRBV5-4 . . TGTGCCAGCAGCTCAGACGGACTCAGCTACGAGCAGTACTTC CASSSDGLSYEQYF
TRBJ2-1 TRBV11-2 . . TGTGCCAGCAGCCTCGGACTTAACAATGAGCAGTTCTTC CASSLGLNNEQFF
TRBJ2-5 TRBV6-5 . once TGTGCCAGCGGGGGGTTGGGGGAGACCCAGTACTTC CASGGLGETQYF
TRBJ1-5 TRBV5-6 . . TGTGCCAGCAGCTTGGGGTTTAGGACAGTCAATCAGCCCCAGCATTTT CASSLGFRTVNQPQHF
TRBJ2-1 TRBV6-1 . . TGTGCCAGCAGTGAAGTAGATACCCCCTACAATGAGCAGTTCTTC CASSEVDTPYNEQFF
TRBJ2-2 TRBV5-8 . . TGTGCCAGCATCCCCCACGGGGAGCTGTTTTTT CASIPHGELFF
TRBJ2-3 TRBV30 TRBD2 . TGTGCCTGGAAAGGGACTAGCTGGGAGGTAGATACGCAGTATTTT CAWKGTSWEVDTQYF
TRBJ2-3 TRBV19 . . TGTGCCAGTGCACCTAGCGACACAGATACGCAGTATTTT CASAPSDTDTQYF
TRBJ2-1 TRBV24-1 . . TGTGCCACCAGTGGGTCGGGCGGGCCCAATGAGCAGTTCTTC CATSGSGGPNEQFF
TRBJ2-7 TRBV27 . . TGTGCCAGCAGTATTGACAGTAACTACGAGCAGTACTTC CASSIDSNYEQYF
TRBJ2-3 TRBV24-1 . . TGTGCCACCAGTATTCGGAGCGAGGCGCAGTATTTT CATSIRSEAQYF
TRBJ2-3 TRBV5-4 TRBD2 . TGTGCCAGCAGCTCTGGCGGGGGTGGCACAGATACGCAGTATTTT CASSSGGGGTDTQYF
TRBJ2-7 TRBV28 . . TGTGCCAGCAATAGTAAAGGGGTCAACCCCTACGAGCAGTACTTC CASNSKGVNPYEQYF
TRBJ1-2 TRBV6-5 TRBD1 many TGTGCCAGCAGGTCTCCGGGACAGAGTGACTATGGCTACACCTTC CASRSPGQSDYGYTF
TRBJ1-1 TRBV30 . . TGTGCCTGGAGTGGGGCAACGGACACTGAAGCTTTCTTT CAWSGATDTEAFF
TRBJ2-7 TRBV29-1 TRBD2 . TGCAGCTCTAGGGAGGGATACGAGCAGTACTTC CSSREGYEQYF
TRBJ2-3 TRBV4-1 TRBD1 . TGCGCCAGCAGCCAACTTACGGGACAGGGGGCGAGAGATACGCAGTATTTT CASSQLTGQGARDTQYF
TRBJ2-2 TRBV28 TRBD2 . TGTGCCAGCAGTTCGGCCGGACTAGCGGGAGTCAGGAACACCGGGGAGCTGTTTTTT CASSSAGLAGVRNTGELFF
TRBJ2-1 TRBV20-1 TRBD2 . TGCAGTGCTAGTAGCCTAGCGGGAGAAGAGTACAATGAGCAGTTCTTC CSASSLAGEEYNEQFF
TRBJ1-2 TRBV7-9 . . TGTGCCAGCAGCTTGGAGGCAAGCTCCGGCTACACCTTC CASSLEASSGYTF
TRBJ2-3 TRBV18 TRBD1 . TGTGCCAGCTCACGGGGACAGCCTGGGGAGCATAGCACAGATACGCAGTATTTT CASSRGQPGEHSTDTQYF
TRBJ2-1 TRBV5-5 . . TGTGCCAGCAGCTTGGGTCAGTTATCCTACAATGAGCAGTTCTTC CASSLGQLSYNEQFF
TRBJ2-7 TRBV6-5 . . TGTGCCAGCAGTTACTATGGGGCTCTACCCTACGAGCAGTACTTC CASSYYGALPYEQYF
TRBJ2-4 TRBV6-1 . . TGTGCCAGCAGTGAAGCGCTAGTGGGACACAGCATTCAGTACTTC CASSEALVGHSIQYF
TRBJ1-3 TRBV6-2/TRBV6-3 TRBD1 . TGTGCCAGCAGCTTACAGGGGGCGACCGCCACCATATATTTT CASSLQGATATIYF
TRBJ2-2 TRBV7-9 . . TGTGCCAGCAGCTCTCAACGTAGCACCGGGGAGCTGTTTTTT CASSSQRSTGELFF
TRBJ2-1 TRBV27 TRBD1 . TGTGCCAGCAGTTGGGGGACAGGGTTGAGAGGTGAGCAGTTCTTC CASSWGTGLRGEQFF
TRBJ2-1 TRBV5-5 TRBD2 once TGTGCCAGCACCCCCCCGGGACTAGCGGGTCTAGAGCAGTTCTTC CASTPPGLAGLEQFF
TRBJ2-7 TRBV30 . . TGTGCCTTTCCCATCAGGAATTACGAGCAGTACTTC CAFPIRNYEQYF
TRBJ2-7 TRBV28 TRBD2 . TGTGCCAGCAGCGGCGCGACTAGCGGGAGGCACGAGCAGTACTTC CASSGATSGRHEQYF
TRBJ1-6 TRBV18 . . TGTGCCAGCTCACCCACAGGGAATAATTCACCCCTCCACTTT CASSPTGNNSPLHF
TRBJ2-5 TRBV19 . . TGTGCCAGTAGTACCAGGGTCGGAGAGACCCAGTACTTC CASSTRVGETQYF
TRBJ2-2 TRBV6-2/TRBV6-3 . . TGTGCCAGCAGTTCTCAGGGAGGCCCCGGGGAGCTGTTTTTT CASSSQGGPGELFF
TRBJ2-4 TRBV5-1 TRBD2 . TGCGCCAGCAGCGGAACTAGCGAAGGAAACATTCAGTACTTC CASSGTSEGNIQYF
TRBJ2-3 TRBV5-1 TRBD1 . TGCGCCAGCAGCCCGGGACAGTCAGATACGCAGTATTTT CASSPGQSDTQYF
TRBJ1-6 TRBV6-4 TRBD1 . TGTGCCAGCAGCCGCGAGGGACAGGGGAGCTCCTATAATTCACCCCTCCACTTT CASSREGQGSSYNSPLHF
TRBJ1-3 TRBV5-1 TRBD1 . TGCGCCAGCAGCTCATCCACAGGGGGCACGGGAAACACCATATATTTT CASSSSTGGTGNTIYF
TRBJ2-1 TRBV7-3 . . TGTGCCAGCAGCTTAAGTCGTCTCAATGAGCAGTTCTTC CASSLSRLNEQFF
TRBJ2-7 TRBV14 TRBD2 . TGTGCCAGCAGCCCCTTAGCGGGATTCTACGAGCAGTACTTC CASSPLAGFYEQYF
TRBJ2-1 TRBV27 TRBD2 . TGTGCCAGCAGTTACGTGGGGACTAGCGATTTCGCTGAGCAGTTCTTC CASSYVGTSDFAEQFF
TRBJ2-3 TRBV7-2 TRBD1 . TGTGCCAGCAGCCCTGGACAGGGTAGCGACACAGATACGCAGTATTTT CASSPGQGSDTDTQYF
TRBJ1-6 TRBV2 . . TGTGCCAGCAGTGAAGCGCTAGTAGGAGGTTCTAATTCACCCCTCCACTTT CASSEALVGGSNSPLHF